Listed below are T cell receptor beta chains from one sample, sequenced in a study of T-cell memory formation after mild COVID-19. TCRdb fed the 5' RACE reads into MiXCR, producing one record per CDR3 protein. The table records approximately 250,000 distinct CDR3 sequences, 15% to 20% of them present only once. The specimen was PBMCs or a T cell subset sorted from them (not recorded which). These receptors were collected from a man aged 18 to 30 who had mild COVID-19 (a few samples of this study predate the infection). Cell type and time point are not known. The CDR3 runs from the conserved cysteine through the conserved F or W. D genes are given only for firm matches. Not every row has a clone size; where given, it reads once, few, many or a size class.

NA	NA	TRBJ2-2	TRBV7-9	TGTGCCAGCAGAACGGTAGCTGCCACCGGGGAGCTGTTTTTT	CASRTVAATGELFF
NA	many	TRBJ2-5	TRBV5-1	TGCGCCAGCAGCTTGGGGCAGAGTAGAAGCCAAGAGACCCAGTACTTC	CASSLGQSRSQETQYF
NA	NA	TRBJ1-5	TRBV4-1	TGCGCCAGCAGCTCGGGTCGGGTGGTCGGTCAGCCCCAGCATTTT	CASSSGRVVGQPQHF
NA	few	TRBJ1-1	TRBV14	TGTGCCAGCAGCCAAGAAGATTGGCAGTTGAACACTGAAGCTTTCTTT	CASSQEDWQLNTEAFF
NA	few	TRBJ2-4	TRBV7-6	TGTGCCAGCAGCCCGGCCCTTTGGGGTTCGGGAACACTAGCCAAAAACATTCAGTACTTC	CASSPALWGSGTLAKNIQYF
TRBD1	few	TRBJ1-1	TRBV6-5	TGTGCCAGCAAACAGGGGCTAAACACTGAAGCTTTCTTT	CASKQGLNTEAFF
TRBD1	few	TRBJ2-5	TRBV20-1	TGCAGTGCATGGGACAGGGGACTAGAGACCCAGTACTTC	CSAWDRGLETQYF
NA	NA	TRBJ2-2	TRBV6-2/TRBV6-3	TGTGCCAGCCACGGGACCGGCACCGGGGAGCTGTTTTTT	CASHGTGTGELFF
NA	NA	TRBJ2-1	TRBV15	TGTGCCACCACTGGCGGATCCTACAATGAGCAGTTCTTC	CATTGGSYNEQFF
NA	few	TRBJ1-1	TRBV10-3	TGTGCCAGTACGTCGGAAGGCCAAGGCACTGAAGCTTTCTTT	CASTSEGQGTEAFF
NA	few	TRBJ2-3	TRBV7-8	TGTGCCAGCAGCCTACGGGCTACCCCGGATACGCAGTATTTT	CASSLRATPDTQYF
TRBD1	NA	TRBJ2-3	TRBV15	TGTGCCACCAGCAGATCCGGACAGGGCTCAGATACGCAGTATTTT	CATSRSGQGSDTQYF
TRBD2	few	TRBJ2-4	TRBV7-9	TGTGCCAGCAGCCGCCCGGGAGGTGCCAAAAACATTCAGTACTTC	CASSRPGGAKNIQYF
NA	NA	TRBJ2-7	TRBV7-9	TGTGCCAGCAGCTTAGATCTTACTGGGGCCTACGAGCAGTACTTC	CASSLDLTGAYEQYF
NA	NA	TRBJ2-5	TRBV12-3/TRBV12-4	TGTGCCAGCAGCCACCTAGCTGAGAAGGAGACCCAGTACTTC	CASSHLAEKETQYF
TRBD2	few	TRBJ2-2	TRBV7-3	TGTGCCAGCAGCTTATGGCCTCTAGCGGGGAGCACCGGGGAGCTGTTTTTT	CASSLWPLAGSTGELFF
TRBD1	NA	TRBJ2-5	TRBV7-6	TGTGCCAGCAGCTTACTGCCAGGGGGCTCAGAGACCCAGTACTTC	CASSLLPGGSETQYF
TRBD1	NA	TRBJ1-1	TRBV27	TGTGCCAGCAGTCTTGACAGGGGCCACACTGAAGCTTTCTTT	CASSLDRGHTEAFF
TRBD2	NA	TRBJ2-5	TRBV11-1	TGTGCCAGCAGCTTCGTCGGGGGGTACCAAGAGACCCAGTACTTC	CASSFVGGYQETQYF
TRBD1	NA	TRBJ2-1	TRBV4-3	TGCGCCAGCAGCTTTGACGGGACAGACTACAATGAGCAGTTCTTC	CASSFDGTDYNEQFF
NA	NA	TRBJ2-5	TRBV29-1	TGCAGCGTTGGGGTTTTGGAGACCCAGTACTTC	CSVGVLETQYF
TRBD1	NA	TRBJ2-7	TRBV11-1	TGTGCCAGCAGCGAAACCGGGACAGGGGTCTACGAGCAGTACTTC	CASSETGTGVYEQYF
TRBD2	once	TRBJ2-3	TRBV5-1	TGCGCCAGCAGCGCTAGCGGGGATAGCACAGATACGCAGTATTTT	CASSASGDSTDTQYF
TRBD1	NA	TRBJ1-1	TRBV12-3/TRBV12-4	TGTGCCAGCAGTCCCCCGACAGGGAGGACTGAAGCTTTCTTT	CASSPPTGRTEAFF
NA	few	TRBJ1-1	TRBV28	TGTGCCAGCAGTTTAAGGGGCGGAGGGAACACTGAAGCTTTCTTT	CASSLRGGGNTEAFF
NA	many	TRBJ2-5	TRBV20-1	TGCAGTGCTAGAGGATTCCCTCAGGGGTTGGAAGAGACCCAGTACTTC	CSARGFPQGLEETQYF
NA	NA	TRBJ2-5	TRBV7-3	TGTGCCAGCAGCTCGATCTCGGGACCCTCGGGAGAGACCCAGTACTTC	CASSSISGPSGETQYF
NA	few	TRBJ2-3	TRBV7-9	TGTGCCAGCAGGTTGGGACTCAGAGACAGGGATACGCAGTATTTT	CASRLGLRDRDTQYF
TRBD1	NA	TRBJ2-2	TRBV28	TGTGCCAGCAGTTCTACAGGGGTCACCGGGGAGCTGTTTTTT	CASSSTGVTGELFF
NA	few	TRBJ1-4	TRBV25-1	TGTGCCAGCAGTTATGGTTATGAAAAACTGTTTTTT	CASSYGYEKLFF